The rows below give T cell receptor beta chains drawn from one sample of a study of blood T cell repertoires in COVID-19. Sequencing was performed with immunoSEQ multiplex PCR; in TCRdb, only in-frame clones are kept and a portion is missing. The data hold some 300,000 clones, with roughly 87% observed a single time. The sample taken for sequencing was PBMCs or T cells enriched from blood (not recorded which). Receptor source: a woman under 40 who had recovered from COVID-19. CDR3s include the opening cysteine and the closing phenylalanine or tryptophan. The D gene is left open where the match is weak. The size entry is marked missing in some rows and otherwise reads once, few, many or a size class.

j_gene	len	v_gene	abundance	d_gene	CDR3aa	CDR3nt
TRBJ2-5	17	TRBV5-1	.	TRBD2	CASSPGSSGALQETQYF	TGCGCCAGCAGCCCCGGTTCAAGCGGGGCACTCCAAGAGACCCAGTACTTC
TRBJ2-3	14	TRBV6-5	.	TRBD2	CASSYGTITDTQYF	TGTGCCAGCAGTTACGGGACTATTACAGATACGCAGTATTTT
TRBJ2-7	13	TRBV19	.	TRBD2	CASSVAGAYEQYF	TGTGCCAGTAGTGTAGCGGGAGCCTACGAGCAGTACTTC
TRBJ1-2	13	TRBV30	.	.	CAWAITLNYGYTF	TGTGCCTGGGCCATAACTCTAAACTATGGCTACACCTTC
TRBJ2-7	14	TRBV11-1	.	TRBD1	CASRWTGNLHEQYF	TGTGCCAGCAGATGGACAGGGAATTTGCACGAGCAGTACTTC
TRBJ2-1	15	TRBV5-1	.	TRBD2	CASSLVASGYNEQFF	TGCGCCAGCAGCTTGGTGGCTAGCGGGTACAATGAGCAGTTCTTC
TRBJ1-6	15	TRBV30	.	.	CAWGGGSSYNSPLHF	TGTGCCTGGGGCGGGGGAAGCTCCTATAATTCACCCCTCCACTTT
TRBJ2-1	20	TRBV5-1	.	TRBD2	CASSLGIGTSGTRVYNEQFF	TGCGCCAGCAGCTTAGGAATCGGGACTAGCGGGACCCGAGTCTACAATGAGCAGTTCTTC
TRBJ2-1	16	TRBV7-2	.	TRBD2	CASSPRWVAGGYEQFF	TGTGCCAGCAGCCCTCGATGGGTAGCGGGGGGGTACGAGCAGTTCTTC
TRBJ1-2	13	TRBV6-5	.	.	CASRQGVNYGYTF	TGTGCCAGCCGACAAGGCGTTAACTATGGCTACACCTTC
TRBJ1-2	15	TRBV19	.	.	CASMIGQGRWYGYTF	TGTGCCAGTATGATCGGGCAGGGTCGTTGGTATGGCTACACCTTC
TRBJ1-1	14	TRBV6-1	.	.	CASSEIQGKAEAFF	TGTGCCAGCAGTGAAATACAGGGTAAAGCTGAAGCTTTCTTT
TRBJ2-1	12	TRBV5-1	.	.	CASSLDRFEQFF	TGCGCCAGCAGCCTAGACAGGTTTGAGCAGTTCTTC
TRBJ1-2	15	TRBV5-6	.	.	CASSPGSPINYGYTF	TGTGCCAGCAGCCCGGGATCTCCCATCAACTATGGCTACACCTTC
TRBJ2-7	14	TRBV5-1	.	.	CASRLQVGSYEQYF	TGCGCCAGCAGACTACAGGTGGGGTCCTACGAGCAGTACTTC
TRBJ2-3	18	TRBV7-3	.	TRBD2	CASSLSLGSGGARDTQYF	TGTGCCAGCAGCTTAAGTCTAGGGAGCGGGGGGGCCCGGGATACGCAGTATTTT
TRBJ2-7	14	TRBV7-9	.	.	CAYGGTIKPYEQYF	TGTGCTTACGGAGGCACCATCAAGCCCTACGAGCAGTACTTC
TRBJ2-2	16	TRBV4-1	.	TRBD1	CASGLSRDRGAGELFF	TGCGCCAGCGGACTATCCCGGGACAGGGGGGCCGGGGAGCTGTTTTTT
TRBJ2-7	13	TRBV12-3/TRBV12-4	.	.	CLPSTDHSYEQYF	TGCCTACCCTCCACCGATCATTCCTACGAGCAGTACTTC
TRBJ2-2	15	TRBV6-5	once	.	CASSYTGLNTGELFF	TGTGCCAGCAGTTATACAGGGCTGAACACCGGGGAGCTGTTTTTT
TRBJ1-5	13	TRBV29-1	.	.	CSVGGGAGQPQHF	TGCAGCGTTGGTGGGGGCGCTGGACAGCCCCAGCATTTT
TRBJ2-7	14	TRBV28	.	.	CASSPRRYSYEQYF	TGTGCCAGCAGTCCCCGCAGGTACTCCTACGAGCAGTACTTC
TRBJ2-3	12	TRBV7-8	.	.	CASSGGRDTQYF	TGTGCCAGCAGCGGCGGGCGAGATACGCAGTATTTT
TRBJ2-3	15	TRBV7-2	.	TRBD1	CASHQDRVGADTQYF	TGTGCCAGCCACCAGGACAGGGTGGGTGCAGATACGCAGTATTTT
TRBJ2-5	16	TRBV7-2	.	TRBD2	CASSEAIAGSQETQYF	TGTGCCAGCAGCGAGGCTATAGCGGGGAGCCAGGAGACCCAGTACTTC
TRBJ2-7	16	TRBV6-2/TRBV6-3	.	TRBD2	CASSRGLASNPYEQYF	TGTGCCAGCAGCCGAGGACTAGCGAGCAACCCATACGAGCAGTACTTC
TRBJ2-2	17	TRBV4-3	few	TRBD1	CASSRTGTGANTGELFF	TGCGCCAGCAGCCGCACCGGGACAGGGGCGAACACCGGGGAGCTGTTTTTT
TRBJ2-1	15	TRBV28	.	TRBD2	CASTTPREGYNEQFF	TGTGCCAGCACCACCCCCAGGGAGGGATACAATGAGCAGTTCTTC
TRBJ1-1	13	TRBV5-4	.	TRBD1	CACGQGDNTEAFF	TGTGCCTGCGGACAGGGGGATAACACTGAAGCTTTCTTT
TRBJ2-7	18	TRBV19	.	.	CASSIPGAETPPDYEQYF	TGTGCCAGTAGTATACCAGGGGCCGAAACCCCCCCCGACTACGAGCAGTACTTC
TRBJ1-1	15	TRBV6-2/TRBV6-3	few	TRBD1	CASSDPPGGDTEAFF	TGTGCCAGCAGTGACCCCCCAGGGGGAGACACTGAAGCTTTCTTT
TRBJ2-3	14	TRBV19	once	TRBD2	CASRQRGGTDTQYF	TGTGCCAGCCGTCAGCGGGGGGGCACAGATACGCAGTATTTT
TRBJ2-7	15	TRBV28	.	TRBD1	CASNNRTGTAYEQYF	TGTGCCAGCAATAACAGGACAGGGACGGCCTACGAGCAGTACTTC